This T cell receptor beta chain was sequenced during a study of OX40 agonist ivuxolimab in advanced cancers. Looking at the study overall: Patients received ivuxolimab, an intravenous treatment, every 2 weeks at 0.01 to 10 mg/kg. Cancers in dose escalation were hepatocellular, melanoma, renal cell and head and neck. Of the patients, three showed partial responses, one with hepatocellular carcinoma and two with cutaneous melanoma.

Assay: immunoSEQ multiplex PCR; the TCRdb copy retains only in-frame clones and omits some. The repertoire holds about 98,000 clones, with approximately 86% as singletons. The TCR originated in an adult with an advanced solid tumor such as melanoma, head and neck, liver or kidney cancer. The sample in question was CD4+ or CD8+ T cells sorted from blood, obtained in a trial of the OX40 agonist ivuxolimab.

This CDR3 is CASSFETEGMPQHF. In DNA, the CDR3 is TGTGCCAGCAGCTTCGAGACAGAGGGCATGCCCCAGCATTTT. V gene TRBV7-9 combines with J gene TRBJ1-5, with D tentatively TRBD1 (5 bases). The CDR3 extends over 14 amino acids. Germline-derived CDR1 and CDR2 are SEHNR and FQNEAQ (reference sequence). Trimming removed 3 bases at V and 9 bases at J, with 15 bases between.